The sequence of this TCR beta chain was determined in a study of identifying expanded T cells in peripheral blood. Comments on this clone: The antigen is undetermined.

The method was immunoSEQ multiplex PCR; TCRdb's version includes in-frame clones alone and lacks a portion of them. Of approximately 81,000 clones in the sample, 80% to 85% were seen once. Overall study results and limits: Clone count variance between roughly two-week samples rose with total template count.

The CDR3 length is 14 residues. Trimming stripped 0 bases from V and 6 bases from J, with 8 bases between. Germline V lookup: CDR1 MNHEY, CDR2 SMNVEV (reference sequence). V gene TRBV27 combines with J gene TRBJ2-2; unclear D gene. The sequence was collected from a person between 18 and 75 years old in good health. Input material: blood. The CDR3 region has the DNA TGTGCCAGCAGTTTATCATTTGGGGCCGGGGAGCTGTTTTTT. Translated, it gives CASSLSFGAGELFF.